The clone carrying this TCR beta chain occurred many times. The antigen remains undetermined. The entry originates in a study of T cell clonality in common variable immunodeficiency. General study findings and limits: Common variable immunodeficiency TCR beta sequences reportedly had fewer deletions and N-nucleotide insertions.

Libraries were prepared by immunoSEQ multiplex PCR; TCRdb keeps only in-frame clonotypes and omits some of them. The table lists about 21,000 clones, with no singletons. The sample taken for sequencing was peripheral blood mononuclear cells. This sequence was found in a human donor with common variable immunodeficiency.

CDR3 loop: CASSINRGLGNNEQFF. The covered CDR3 bases are TGTGCCAGCAGCATAAATAGGGGGCTCGGTAACAATGAG. V is TRBV7-8 and J is TRBJ2-1; TRBD1 matches 7 bases. The missing CDR3 end, 3 residues past where the read stops, is filled in from the germline J gene. The J segment lost 5 bases and the V segment lost 5 bases, leaving 12 bases of the junction unmatched. Germline CDR1 SGHVS, CDR2 FQNEAQ. The length of the CDR3 is 16 residues.